This T cell receptor beta chain is from a study of blood T cell repertoires in COVID-19. Overall study context: Italy, Spain and the United States were the sources of the convalescent and acute COVID-19 samples. Sources were T cells, B-cell-depleted T cells, or PBMCs; the material itself was cDNA or gDNA.

In the original processing: Researchers report that nucleated cell counts were estimated from reference gene primer amplification. Produced via immunoSEQ multiplex PCR; TCRdb's table is partial and in-frame only. The V and J calls and the clone size are those of that table, but D and trimming were determined from the DNA. The sample has 240,000 or so clones; around 80% are singletons. V lost 0 bases, J lost 5 bases, and 4 bases stayed unmatched. Germline assignment: CDR1 LGHDT and CDR2 YNNKEL (reference sequence). The CDR3 loop spans 15 amino acids. The receptor comes from a woman under 30 with acute or convalescent COVID-19. This chain links TRBV3-1 (or the pseudogene TRBV3-2) with TRBJ2-1, with TRBD2 matching over 7 bases. The material sequenced was peripheral blood. CDR3 in amino acids: CASSQEWRENNEQFF. The CDR3 region has the DNA TGTGCCAGCAGCCAAGAATGGCGGGAGAACAATGAGCAGTTCTTC.